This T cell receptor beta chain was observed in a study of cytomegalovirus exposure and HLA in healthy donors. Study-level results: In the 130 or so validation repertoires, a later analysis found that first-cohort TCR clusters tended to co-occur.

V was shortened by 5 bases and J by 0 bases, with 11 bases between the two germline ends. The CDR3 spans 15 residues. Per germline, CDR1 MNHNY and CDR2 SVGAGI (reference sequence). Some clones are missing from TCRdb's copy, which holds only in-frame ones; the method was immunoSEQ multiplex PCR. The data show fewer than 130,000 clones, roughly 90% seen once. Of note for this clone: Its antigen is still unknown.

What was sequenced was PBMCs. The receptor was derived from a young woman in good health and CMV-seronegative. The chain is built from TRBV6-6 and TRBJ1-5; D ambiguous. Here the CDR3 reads CASSTVANSNQPQHF. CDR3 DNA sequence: TGTGCCAGCAGTACGGTCGCCAATAGCAATCAGCCCCAGCATTTT.